The rows below give T cell receptor beta chains drawn from one sample of a study of control samples from healthy donors and cancer patients. TCRdb keeps only in-frame clones here, not all; method: immunoSEQ multiplex PCR. The sample contains fewer than 40,000 clones, approximately 93% of which appear only once. Sequenced sample: PBMCs. All receptors come from a man in his forties with colorectal cancer. CDR3s include the opening cysteine and the closing phenylalanine or tryptophan. The order of the fields is J gene, V gene, D gene, clone size, CDR3 protein, CDR3 DNA. The D gene is left open where the match is weak. Where a row states a size, it is once, few, many or the class of an expanded clone; other rows omit it.

>TRBJ2-5|TRBV27|-|-
CASSLSSPLFTETQYF
TGTGCCAGCAGTTTATCCTCTCCTCTTTTTACAGAGACCCAGTACTTC
>TRBJ2-7|TRBV7-9|-|-
CASSRGFYEQYF
TGTGCCAGCAGCCGCGGATTCTACGAGCAGTACTTC
>TRBJ1-1|TRBV29-1|-|-
CSVEEMNTEAFF
TGCAGCGTTGAGGAGATGAACACTGAAGCTTTCTTT
>TRBJ1-1|TRBV25-1|TRBD1|-
CASSRQGGTEAFF
TGTGCCAGCAGTCGACAGGGGGGAACTGAAGCTTTCTTT
>TRBJ1-2|TRBV23-1|-|-
CASSQRGGHNFWYGYTF
TGCGCCAGCAGTCAACGGGGGGGCCATAACTTTTGGTATGGCTACACCTTC
>TRBJ2-1|TRBV11-3|TRBD2|-
CASSLPGLASEQFF
TGTGCCAGCAGCTTGCCGGGACTAGCATCTGAGCAGTTCTTC
>TRBJ2-3|TRBV9|-|-
CASSVGSKDLTDTQYF
TGTGCCAGCAGCGTAGGTTCTAAGGATTTGACAGATACGCAGTATTTT
>TRBJ1-2|TRBV3-1/TRBV3-2|-|-
CASSQGKGGGYTF
TGTGCCAGCAGCCAAGGGAAGGGAGGGGGCTACACCTTC
>TRBJ2-2|TRBV5-1|-|-
CASSLIGGQNTGELFF
TGCGCCAGCAGCTTGATCGGGGGGCAAAACACCGGGGAGCTGTTTTTT
>TRBJ1-1|TRBV5-1|-|-
CASTGPGTNTEAFF
TGCGCCAGCACCGGTCCGGGAACGAACACTGAAGCTTTCTTT
>TRBJ2-3|TRBV7-9|TRBD2|-
CASSLEILRGGPADTQYF
TGTGCCAGCAGCTTAGAGATATTGCGGGGGGGCCCTGCAGATACGCAGTATTTT
>TRBJ2-5|TRBV18|-|-
CASSPLLGGETQYF
TGTGCCAGCTCACCCCTCTTGGGCGGAGAGACCCAGTACTTC
>TRBJ2-3|TRBV5-1|TRBD2|-
CASSPWEGFSTDTQYF
TGCGCCAGCAGCCCGTGGGAGGGTTTCAGCACAGATACGCAGTATTTT
>TRBJ1-5|TRBV7-2|TRBD1|-
CASSSRTGGLSQPQHF
TGTGCCAGCAGCTCCCGGACAGGGGGCCTCAGTCAGCCCCAGCATTTT
>TRBJ1-2|TRBV5-1|-|once
CASSLVGDGSCTF
-
>TRBJ1-6|TRBV6-1|-|-
CASSELGGASPLHF
TGTGCCAGCAGTGAACTGGGAGGGGCTTCACCCCTCCACTTT
>TRBJ2-1|TRBV3-1/TRBV3-2|TRBD2|-
CASSQDTGGRGGQGEQFF
TGTGCCAGCAGCCAAGATACAGGAGGGCGGGGGGGCCAAGGTGAGCAGTTCTTC
>TRBJ1-1|TRBV6-1|-|-
CASSDWGGTEAFF
TGTGCCAGCAGTGATTGGGGGGGCACTGAAGCTTTCTTT
>TRBJ1-4|TRBV21-1|-|-
CASSKRGRVRLFF
TGTGCCAGCAGCAAAAGAGGGAGGGTCCGGCTGTTTTTT
>TRBJ1-4|TRBV6-2/TRBV6-3|TRBD1|-
CASSSRDRGNEKLFF
TGTGCCAGCAGCTCCCGGGACAGGGGTAATGAAAAACTGTTTTTT
>TRBJ1-2|TRBV5-1|-|-
CASSLSGQSNYGYTF
TGCGCCAGCAGCTTGTCAGGACAGAGTAACTATGGCTACACCTTC
>TRBJ1-2|TRBV5-6|-|once
CASSLWGPGGYTF
TGTGCCAGCAGCTTGTGGGGGCCGGGGGGCTACACCTTC
>TRBJ1-1|TRBV18|-|-
CASSPQSMNTEAFF
TGTGCCAGCTCTCCACAGTCCATGAACACTGAAGCTTTCTTT
>TRBJ2-7|TRBV7-2|-|-
CASSLGRDYEQYF
TGTGCCAGCAGCCTGGGACGGGACTACGAGCAGTACTTC
>TRBJ2-2|TRBV18|-|-
CASSPFDLRTTGELFF
TGTGCCAGCTCACCATTCGATCTGAGGACCACCGGGGAGCTGTTTTTT
>TRBJ2-7|TRBV19|-|-
CASSLTGISDEQYF
TGTGCCAGTAGTCTCACAGGGATTAGCGACGAGCAGTACTTC
>TRBJ1-1|TRBV12-3/TRBV12-4|-|-
CASRADRFEAFF
TGTGCCAGCAGAGCCGACCGCTTTGAAGCTTTCTTT
>TRBJ2-5|TRBV20-1|-|-
CSASQRQETQYF
TGCAGTGCTAGTCAGCGGCAGGAGACCCAGTACTTC
>TRBJ2-5|TRBV6-5|-|-
CASSSGVGKTQYF
TGTGCCAGCAGTTCGGGGGTGGGGAAGACCCAGTACTTC
>TRBJ2-7|TRBV27|-|once
CASSLTGSRLNHEQYF
TGTGCCAGCAGTTTGACGGGCTCCCGACTCAACCACGAGCAGTACTTC
>TRBJ1-6|TRBV25-1|-|-
CASSAYGQGNSPLHF
TGTGCCAGCAGTGCGTATGGGCAGGGGAATTCACCCCTCCACTTT
>TRBJ1-5|TRBV7-2|TRBD1|-
CASSPDRAGNQPQHF
TGTGCCAGCAGCCCGGACAGGGCCGGCAATCAGCCCCAGCATTTT
>TRBJ2-3|TRBV5-4|TRBD2|-
CASSPGTSGGSSTDTQYF
TGTGCCAGCAGCCCAGGGACTAGCGGGGGGAGTAGCACAGATACGCAGTATTTT
>TRBJ1-4|TRBV14|-|-
CASSSNHWQGGEKLFF
TGTGCCAGCAGCTCCAATCACTGGCAGGGCGGGGAAAAACTGTTTTTT
>TRBJ2-5|TRBV19|TRBD1|-
CASSGDRQETQYF
TGTGCCAGTAGTGGGGACAGACAAGAGACCCAGTACTTC
>TRBJ1-2|TRBV9|TRBD1|-
CASSRGGTDLAGYTF
TGTGCCAGCAGCCGAGGCGGGACAGACCTCGCGGGCTACACCTTC
>TRBJ2-7|TRBV15|TRBD1|-
CATSKTTDRDEQYF
TGTGCCACCAGCAAAACAACAGACAGGGACGAGCAGTACTTC
>TRBJ1-1|TRBV3-1/TRBV3-2|-|-
CASSQADTEAFF
TGTGCCAGCAGCCAAGCGGACACTGAAGCTTTCTTT
>TRBJ1-2|TRBV27|-|-
CASELEGDYGYTF
TGTGCCAGCGAGCTTGAAGGGGACTATGGCTACACCTTC
>TRBJ2-7|TRBV12-3/TRBV12-4|-|-
CASSARSYEQYF
TGTGCCAGCAGTGCTCGGTCCTACGAGCAGTACTTC
>TRBJ2-4|TRBV5-8|-|-
CASSLERQGNIQYF
TGTGCCAGCAGCTTGGAACGGCAGGGAAACATTCAGTACTTC
>TRBJ2-6|TRBV19|-|-
CASSTRTGRASGANVLTF
TGTGCCAGTAGTACACGGACAGGGAGGGCTTCTGGGGCCAACGTCCTGACTTTC
>TRBJ1-2|TRBV27|TRBD1|-
CASSPDRVWDGYTF
TGTGCCAGCAGTCCGGACAGGGTGTGGGATGGCTACACCTTC
>TRBJ2-3|TRBV2|-|-
CASRLGGAVSTDTQYF
TGTGCCAGCCGACTAGGGGGGGCGGTTAGCACAGATACGCAGTATTTT
>TRBJ1-1|TRBV5-8|-|-
CASSLRSRGSGTEAFF
TGTGCCAGCAGTCTACGGTCGCGGGGTAGTGGCACTGAAGCTTTCTTT
>TRBJ1-5|TRBV6-5|-|-
CASSYAADNQPQHF
TGTGCCAGCAGTTACGCGGCAGACAATCAGCCCCAGCATTTT
>TRBJ1-2|TRBV29-1|-|-
CSGGGSYGYTF
TGCAGCGGTGGGGGAAGCTATGGCTACACCTTC
>TRBJ1-5|TRBV18|-|-
CASSLDNQPQHF
TGTGCCAGCTCACTCGACAATCAGCCCCAGCATTTT
>TRBJ2-3|TRBV9|TRBD1|-
CASSVRGGQGTDTQYF
TGTGCCAGCAGCGTAAGAGGGGGACAGGGGACAGATACGCAGTATTTT
>TRBJ2-3|TRBV29-1|-|-
CSVGFGYTGADTQYF
TGCAGCGTTGGGTTTGGCTATACCGGGGCAGATACGCAGTATTTT
>TRBJ1-2|TRBV7-9|-|-
CASSSDQGFAYGYTF
TGTGCCAGCAGCAGCGACCAGGGTTTCGCCTATGGCTACACCTTC